The 26 T cell receptor beta chains in this list originate from one sample, sequenced in a study of post-analysis software for immune sequencing data. Findings and limits, study-wide: About five TRBV segments appeared more often in patients than in controls, and TRBV5-6, TRBV5-1 and TRBV20-1 were among these.

Antigens for these TCRs are unknown. Unique molecular identifiers featured in each of the TCR beta cDNA libraries. TCRdb itself ran the PCR reads through MiXCR, one entry per CDR3 protein. The sample consists of about 770,000 distinct CDR3 sequences, roughly 50% of them appearing once. The sequenced material came from blood. These receptor sequences come from a girl aged 5-17 years with multiple sclerosis.

This clonotype was observed a handful of times. The chain links TRBV20-1 to TRBJ2-1, with D uncertain. Germline CDR1 DFQATT, CDR2 SNEGSKA (reference sequence). The CDR3 consists of 16 residues. Between the trimmed V and J ends, which lost 0 bases and 4 bases, there was a span of 16 bases. In DNA, the CDR3 is TGCAGTGCTAGAGACCACGGCCGGTTGGTGTACAATGAGCAGTTCTTC. Amino acid sequence: CSARDHGRLVYNEQFF.

The genes are TRBV30 and TRBJ2-7; D assignment may be TRBD1 or TRBD2 (6 bases each). The length of the CDR3 is 15 residues. With 3 bases removed from V and 0 bases from J, the gap between germline ends came to 15 bases. CDR1 GTSNPN and CDR2 SVGIG come from the germline V gene (reference sequence). The CDR3 coding sequence is TGTGCCTGGAGGGGGGGCCGGTCTTACTCCTACGAGCAGTACTTC. It codes for CAWRGGRSYSYEQYF.

This clonotype occurred a few times. The chain employs TRBV6-1 and TRBJ2-5; 7 bases line up with TRBD2. This CDR3 has 13 amino acids. With V trimmed by 7 bases and J by 4 bases, 6 bases remained unmatched. Germline lookup yields CDR1 MNHNS and CDR2 SASEGT. CDR3 DNA: TGTGCCAGCACCGGGAGGAGCCGAGAGACCCAGTACTTC. This encodes CASTGRSRETQYF.

This clonotype was seen at least ten times. This chain links TRBV9 with TRBJ1-2; no clear D. The ends were cut back, 6 bases at V and 1 base at J, with 7 bases in the middle. This CDR3 comprises 12 residues. Germline V gives CDR1 SGDLS, CDR2 YYNGEE. The CDR3 DNA sequence: TGTGCCAGCACCCGGAATAACTATGGCTACACCTTC. Encoded protein: CASTRNNYGYTF.

This clonotype was found a few times. The chain couples TRBV6-1 to TRBJ2-4; 7 nucleotides match TRBD2. The assigned J gene may be wrong: the sequence end matches TRBJ2-7 better. CDR1 is MNHNS and CDR2 is SASEGT in the germline V gene. The CDR3 consists of 13 residues. This CDR3 is CASNAGVLYEQYF. The CDR3 region has the DNA TGTGCCAGCAACGCGGGGGTCCTCTACGAGCAGTACTTC.

There are a few counts of this clonotype. V and J are TRBV20-1 and TRBJ2-3; 10 bases line up with TRBD2. The CDR3 covers 17 residues. Germline CDR1 DFQATT, CDR2 SNEGSKA (reference sequence). V was pared by 3 bases and J by 4 bases, with 13 bases of the junction left unmatched. The CDR3 reads CSASPSGGLAQPDTQYF. The CDR3 DNA reads TGCAGTGCTAGCCCCTCGGGGGGACTAGCGCAGCCAGATACGCAGTATTTT.

This clonotype was detected a few times. V and J are TRBV28 and TRBJ1-4, with a tentative D call TRBD1 (5 bases). The CDR3 extends over 15 amino acids. The V end lost 5 bases, the J end lost 0 bases, and 10 bases lay between the germline ends. Germline CDR1 and CDR2: MDHEN and SYDVKM. CDR3: CASSPRTTTNEKLFF. CDR3 nucleotides: TGTGCCAGCAGTCCAAGGACAACAACTAATGAAAAACTGTTTTTT.

This chain connects TRBV7-2 to TRBJ2-1; the D call may be TRBD1 or TRBD2 (5 bases each). V lost 5 bases, J lost 9 bases, and 23 bases lay in between. Germline CDR1 is SGHTA and CDR2 is FQGNSA. The CDR3 consists of 16 residues. The CDR3: CASSPGVGLGDGEQFF. For the CDR3, the DNA is TGTGCCAGCAGCCCCGGGGTAGGACTGGGGGACGGTGAGCAGTTCTTC. Full variable domain (remainder filled in from reference TRBV7-2 and TRBJ2-1): GAGVSQSPSNKVTEKGKDVELRCDPISGHTALYWYRQSLGQGLEFLIYFQGNSAPDKSGLPSDRFSAERTGGSVSTLTIQRTQQEDSAVYLCASSPGVGLGDGEQFFGPGTRLTVL.

The chain uses TRBV29-1 and TRBJ1-2; D not certain. V was pared by 5 bases and J by 0 bases, with 10 bases between. Germline assignment: CDR1 SQVTM and CDR2 ANQGSEA. The CDR3 covers 13 residues. CDR3 loop: CSVQTPSNYGYTF. In DNA, the CDR3 is TGCAGCGTTCAGACACCCTCTAACTATGGCTACACCTTC.

The genes are TRBV9 and TRBJ2-5, with D tentatively TRBD2 (5 bases). Germline loops: CDR1 SGDLS, CDR2 YYNGEE. Deletions cut 1 base from V and 1 base from J, with 14 bases between. The CDR3 spans 16 residues. Here the CDR3 reads CASSVYGVGSQETQYF. For the CDR3, the DNA is TGTGCCAGCAGCGTATACGGGGTCGGCTCCCAAGAGACCCAGTACTTC.

This clonotype turned up a few times. The CDR3 region has the DNA TGTGCCAGCAGCGTAGATGGGGCGTTAGCAGAGACCCAGTACTTC. Amino acids: CASSVDGALAETQYF. The V call is TRBV9, the J call TRBJ2-5; D perhaps matches TRBD1 (5 bases). Trimming removed 0 bases at V and 4 bases at J, with 13 bases between. The CDR3 sequence is 15 residues long. Germline values: CDR1 SGDLS, CDR2 YYNGEE. The full variable domain, its missing parts supplied by reference TRBV9 and TRBJ2-5, is DSGVTQTPKHLITATGQRVTLRCSPRSGDLSVYWYQQSLDQGLQFLIQYYNGEERAKGNILERFSAQQFPDLHSELNLSSLELGDSALYFCASSVDGALAETQYFGPGTRLLVL.

The rearrangement uses TRBV29-1 and TRBJ1-1; possible D gene TRBD1, 5 bases. The germline V and J ends were trimmed by 1 base and 2 bases, with 11 bases remaining between them. Germline V CDR1 and CDR2: SQVTM, ANQGSEA. This CDR3 has 14 amino acids. The CDR3 bases are TGCAGCGTTGAAGGGGACGGATCAAACACTGAAGCTTTCTTT. Protein sequence: CSVEGDGSNTEAFF.

The rearrangement uses TRBV5-1 and TRBJ2-4, with a tentative D call TRBD1 (6 bases). Germline lookup yields CDR1 SGHRS and CDR2 YFSETQ. There are 17 residues in the CDR3. V lost 4 bases to trimming and J lost 2 bases, with 19 bases between them. DNA for the CDR3: TGCGCCAGCAGCCCACGGGACGAGGGGGTATCCAAAAACATTCAGTACTTC. Translated, it gives CASSPRDEGVSKNIQYF.

V gene TRBV20-1 combines with J gene TRBJ2-5; no definite D call. Trimming removed 4 bases at V and 2 bases at J, with 14 bases between. CDR1 DFQATT and CDR2 SNEGSKA come from the germline V gene (reference sequence). The CDR3 extends over 14 amino acids. This CDR3 is CSAIVVVGQETQYF. In DNA form, the CDR3 reads TGCAGTGCTATAGTGGTCGTAGGGCAAGAGACCCAGTACTTC.

As DNA, the CDR3 is TGTGCCACCAGTGATTTGGGGGGACAGGGAAACAATGAGCAGTTCTTC. Amino acid sequence: CATSDLGGQGNNEQFF. This chain uses TRBV24-1 with TRBJ2-1; 9 nucleotides match TRBD1. V trimming: 0 bases; J trimming: 5 bases; junction bases outside the gene matches: 4. The length of the CDR3 is 16 residues. Germline-derived CDR1 and CDR2 are KGHDR and SFDVKD.

This clonotype was counted between two and nine times. This chain connects TRBV5-1 to TRBJ2-3, with TRBD2 matching 10 bases. CDR1 is SGHRS and CDR2 is YFSETQ in the germline V gene. The junction had 12 bases not matched to a gene; V was cut back by 5 bases and J by 3 bases. The CDR3 extends over 17 amino acids. The CDR3 sequence: CASRRLLAGEVTDTQYF. The CDR3 DNA sequence: TGCGCCAGCAGACGGCTTCTAGCGGGAGAGGTAACAGATACGCAGTATTTT.

As for this clonotype: One end of the junction varies from germline; a read error may be responsible. The gene calls are TRBV13 and TRBJ2-7; TRBD1 agrees at 9 bases. CDR1 is PRHDT, CDR2 FYEKMQ, per germline (reference sequence). This CDR3 region has 13 residues. The DNA of the CDR3 is TGTGCCAGCAGCGTAGGGACAGGGAGCGAGCAGTACTTC. Translating gives CASSVGTGSEQYF.

This clonotype has just a few counts. CDR3 bases: TGCAGCGTTGATTACCGGGCGGGTGAGACCCAGTACTTC. Amino acid sequence: CSVDYRAGETQYF. V usage is TRBV29-1 and J usage is TRBJ2-5; a possible D gene is TRBD2 (5 bases). This CDR3 contains 13 residues. Per the germline V gene, CDR1 is SQVTM and CDR2 is ANQGSEA. The V gene lost 3 bases and the J gene lost 5 bases, with 13 bases spanning the gap.

This clonotype showed up just a few times. The chain carries TRBV6-1 and TRBJ1-2; D ambiguous. This CDR3 spans 11 amino acids. The V end lost 6 bases, the J end lost 3 bases, and 5 bases lay between the germline ends. Germline V gene lookup returns CDR1 MNHNS and CDR2 SASEGT. The CDR3 is CASSTDYGYTF. The CDR3 DNA follows: TGTGCCAGCAGCACGGACTATGGCTACACCTTC.

A few counts support this clonotype. The chain joins TRBV11-2 to TRBJ2-5; no clear D gene. The V end was cut by 6 bases, the J end by 6 bases, with 8 bases between. The germline V gene has CDR1 SGHAT and CDR2 FQNNGV. The CDR3 is 11 residues long. In DNA, the CDR3 is TGTGCCAGCAGTCGCGCGCAGACCCAGTACTTC. It specifies CASSRAQTQYF.

This chain connects TRBV6-6 to TRBJ2-1; TRBD1 agrees at 7 bases. The CDR3 sequence is 16 residues long. V was clipped by 3 bases and J by 5 bases; unmatched bases: 10. The V gene's germline CDR1 is MNHNY and CDR2 SVGAGI (reference sequence). DNA of the CDR3: TGTGCCAGCAGTTATATGACAGGGAGTCCCCACAATGAGCAGTTCTTC. Protein: CASSYMTGSPHNEQFF.

J is TRBJ2-4 and V is TRBV5-6; D not resolved. The ends were cut back, 4 bases at V and 3 bases at J, with 5 bases in the middle. The CDR3 is made up of 12 amino acids. Germline CDR1 is SGHDT and CDR2 is YYEEEE. The CDR3 protein is CASSTGKNIQYF. The CDR3 coding sequence is TGTGCCAGCAGCACGGGCAAAAACATTCAGTACTTC.

This clonotype occurred a few times. The chain uses TRBV4-3 and TRBJ2-5, with unresolved D. The germline V and J ends were trimmed by 2 bases and 11 bases, with 18 bases remaining between them. Per the germline V gene, CDR1 is LGHNA and CDR2 is YSLEER. This CDR3 spans 14 amino acids. CDR3 nucleotide sequence: TGCGCCAGCAGCCAATCCCCCACCGGCGGTGAGCAGTACTTC. This sequence encodes CASSQSPTGGEQYF.

The chain employs TRBV7-2 and TRBJ2-1, with 9 bases aligning to TRBD2. V was pared by 8 bases and J by 7 bases, with 12 bases of the junction left unmatched. Germline V lookup: CDR1 SGHTA, CDR2 FQGNSA. The CDR3 loop spans 15 amino acids. The CDR3 loop is CASLETGLASNEQFF. The CDR3, as DNA: TGTGCCAGCTTGGAGACGGGACTAGCTTCGAATGAGCAGTTCTTC.

This clonotype was recorded many times. The genes are TRBV20-1 and TRBJ2-3, with D perhaps matching TRBD1 or TRBD2 (5 bases each). The CDR3 length is 12 residues. Germline V lookup: CDR1 DFQATT, CDR2 SNEGSKA (reference sequence). Trimming removed 6 bases at V and 6 bases at J, with 13 bases between. This CDR3 is CSAAGTADTQYF. DNA of the CDR3: TGCAGTGCCGCTGGGACGGCTGATACGCAGTATTTT.

This chain links TRBV7-3 with TRBJ2-1, with TRBD2 identical over 10 bases. V trimming: 5 bases; J trimming: 9 bases; junction bases outside the gene matches: 13. Germline V gives CDR1 SGHTA, CDR2 FQGTGA. The CDR3 length is 16 residues. CDR3 sequence reads: CASSVLAGGRFGEQFF. The CDR3 nucleotides read TGTGCCAGCAGCGTCTTAGCGGGGGGACGTTTTGGTGAGCAGTTCTTC.